Listed here are 3 T cell receptor beta chains from one sample, sequenced in a study of tumor-infiltrating lymphocytes in oesophageal squamous cell carcinoma. TCRdb passed the PCR reads through MiXCR, listing each CDR3 protein once. Among thousands of distinct CDR3 sequences listed, 15% to 18% were seen once. Source material: blood. Receptors were obtained from a male donor with esophageal squamous cell carcinoma.

This clonotype was observed a few times. A much larger clone is a single base away; this may be a read error. The chain links TRBV5-1 to TRBJ2-1; the match to TRBD2 covers 12 bases. The J call may be incorrect, as the DNA end agrees better with TRBJ2-7. The CDR3 runs 15 residues. From germline, CDR1 is SGHRS and CDR2 YFSETQ. The chain's CDR3 is CASRWTSGDNNEQYF. CDR3 nucleotide sequence: TGCGCCAGCAGGTGGACTAGCGGGGATAACAATGAGCAGTACTTC.

The rearrangement uses TRBV9 and TRBJ1-4, with 7 bases aligning to TRBD1. The CDR3 spans 15 residues. CDR1 and CDR2 (germline): SGDLS, YYNGEE. The V gene end was trimmed by 4 bases and the J gene end by 3 bases; junction bases not matched to a gene: 6. The DNA of the CDR3 is TGTGCCAGCAGCAAAAGACAGGGTGCTAATGAAAAACTGTTTTTT. Amino acid sequence: CASSKRQGANEKLFF.

This clonotype rates as medium-sized. The chain links TRBV28 to TRBJ2-7; TRBD2 might be the D (6 bases). CDR3 length equals 16 residues. Germline CDR1 and CDR2: MDHEN and SYDVKM. Trimming removed 4 bases from V and 2 bases from J, with 18 bases in between. The CDR3 is CASSSPAGLGTYEQYF. For the CDR3, the DNA is TGTGCCAGCAGTTCCCCCGCGGGGTTAGGGACCTACGAGCAGTACTTC.